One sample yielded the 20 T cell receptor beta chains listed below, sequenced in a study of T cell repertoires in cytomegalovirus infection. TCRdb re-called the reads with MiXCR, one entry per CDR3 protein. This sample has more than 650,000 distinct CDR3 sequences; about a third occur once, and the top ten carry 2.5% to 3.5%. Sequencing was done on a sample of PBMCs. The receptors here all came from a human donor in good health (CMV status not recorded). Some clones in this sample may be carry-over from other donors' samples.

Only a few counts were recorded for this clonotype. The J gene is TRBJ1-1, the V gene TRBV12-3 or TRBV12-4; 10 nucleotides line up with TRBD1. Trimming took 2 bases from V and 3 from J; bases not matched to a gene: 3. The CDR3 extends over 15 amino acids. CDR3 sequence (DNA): TGTGCCAGCAGTTTATACGGACAGGGGGACACTGAAGCTTTCTTT. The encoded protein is CASSLYGQGDTEAFF.

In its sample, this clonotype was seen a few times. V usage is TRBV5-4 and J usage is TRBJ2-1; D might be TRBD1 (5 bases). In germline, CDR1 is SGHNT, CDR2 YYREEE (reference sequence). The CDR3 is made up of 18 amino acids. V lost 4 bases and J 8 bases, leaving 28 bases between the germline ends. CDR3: CASSPKTYAGLEYDEQFF. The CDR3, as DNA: TGTGCCAGCAGCCCGAAAACTTACGCAGGGCTGGAATACGATGAGCAGTTCTTC.

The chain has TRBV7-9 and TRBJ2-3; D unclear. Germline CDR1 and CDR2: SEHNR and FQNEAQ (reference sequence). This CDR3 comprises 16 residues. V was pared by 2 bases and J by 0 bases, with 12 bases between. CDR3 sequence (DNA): TGTGCCAGCAGCTTATTCGGGCAGACTAGCACAGATACGCAGTATTTT. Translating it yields CASSLFGQTSTDTQYF.

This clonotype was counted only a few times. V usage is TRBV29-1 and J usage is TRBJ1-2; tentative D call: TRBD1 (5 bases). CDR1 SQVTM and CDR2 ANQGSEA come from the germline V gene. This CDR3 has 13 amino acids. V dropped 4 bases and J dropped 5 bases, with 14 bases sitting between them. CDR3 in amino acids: CSVVKGTGYGYTF. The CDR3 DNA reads TGCAGCGTTGTTAAGGGGACCGGGTATGGCTACACCTTC.

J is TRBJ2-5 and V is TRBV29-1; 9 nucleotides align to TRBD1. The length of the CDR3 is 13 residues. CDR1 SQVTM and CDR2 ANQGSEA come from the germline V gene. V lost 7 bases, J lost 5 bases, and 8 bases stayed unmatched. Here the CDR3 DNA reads TGCAGCGCAAGGACAGGGGCGTTTGAGACCCAGTACTTC. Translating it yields CSARTGAFETQYF.

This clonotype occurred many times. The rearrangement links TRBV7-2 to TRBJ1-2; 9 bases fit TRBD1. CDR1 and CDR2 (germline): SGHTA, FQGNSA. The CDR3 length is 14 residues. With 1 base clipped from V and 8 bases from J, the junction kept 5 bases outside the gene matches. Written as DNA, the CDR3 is TGTGCCAGCAGCTTAGACACAGGGGGCCGGGGCTACACCTTC. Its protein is CASSLDTGGRGYTF.

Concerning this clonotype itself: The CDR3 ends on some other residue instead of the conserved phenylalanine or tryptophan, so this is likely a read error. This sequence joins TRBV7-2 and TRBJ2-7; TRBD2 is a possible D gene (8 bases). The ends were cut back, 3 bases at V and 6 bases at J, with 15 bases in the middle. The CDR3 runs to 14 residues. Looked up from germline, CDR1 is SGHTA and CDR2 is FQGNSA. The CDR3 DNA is TGTGCCAGCAGCTTTGACAGGGCGGGGGGCGAGCAGTACTGC. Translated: CASSFDRAGGEQYC.

The CDR3 DNA reads TGTGCCAGCAGCCAAGAAGTCGGGAACACTGAAGCTTTCTTT. Its translation is CASSQEVGNTEAFF. This chain connects TRBV14 to TRBJ1-1; D gene uncertain. The CDR3 contains 14 residues. CDR1 and CDR2 (germline): SGHDN, FVKESK. Trimming stripped 0 bases from V and 1 base from J, with 6 bases between.

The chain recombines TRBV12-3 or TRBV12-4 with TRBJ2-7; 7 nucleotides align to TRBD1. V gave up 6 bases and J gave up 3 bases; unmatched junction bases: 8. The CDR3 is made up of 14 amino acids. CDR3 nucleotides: TGTGCCAGCAGAGACCGGGACAGCTACTACGAGCAGTACTTC. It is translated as CASRDRDSYYEQYF.

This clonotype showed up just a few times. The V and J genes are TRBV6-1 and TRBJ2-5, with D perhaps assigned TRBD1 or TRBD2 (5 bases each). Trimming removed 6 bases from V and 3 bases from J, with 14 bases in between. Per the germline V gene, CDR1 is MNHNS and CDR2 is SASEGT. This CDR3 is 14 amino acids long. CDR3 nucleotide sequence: TGTGCCAGCAGCACGGGACCCCTTAAAGAGACCCAGTACTTC. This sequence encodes CASSTGPLKETQYF.

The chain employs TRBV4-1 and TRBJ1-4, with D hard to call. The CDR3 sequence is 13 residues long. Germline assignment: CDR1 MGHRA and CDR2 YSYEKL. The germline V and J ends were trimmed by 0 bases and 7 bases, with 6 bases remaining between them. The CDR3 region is CASSQEQGEKLFF. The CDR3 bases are TGCGCCAGCAGCCAAGAACAAGGTGAAAAACTGTTTTTT.

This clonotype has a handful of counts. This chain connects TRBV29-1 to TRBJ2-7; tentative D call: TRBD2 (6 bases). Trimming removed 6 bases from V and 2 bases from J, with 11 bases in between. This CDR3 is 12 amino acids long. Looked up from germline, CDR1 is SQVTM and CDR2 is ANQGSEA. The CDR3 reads CSVRDSTYEQYF. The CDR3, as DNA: TGCAGCGTACGGGACTCCACCTACGAGCAGTACTTC.

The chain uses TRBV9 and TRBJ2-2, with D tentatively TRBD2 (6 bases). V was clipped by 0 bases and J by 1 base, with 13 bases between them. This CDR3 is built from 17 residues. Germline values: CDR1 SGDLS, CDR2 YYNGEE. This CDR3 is CASSVGWDWRNTGELFF. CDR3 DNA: TGTGCCAGCAGCGTAGGATGGGACTGGAGGAACACCGGGGAGCTGTTTTTT.

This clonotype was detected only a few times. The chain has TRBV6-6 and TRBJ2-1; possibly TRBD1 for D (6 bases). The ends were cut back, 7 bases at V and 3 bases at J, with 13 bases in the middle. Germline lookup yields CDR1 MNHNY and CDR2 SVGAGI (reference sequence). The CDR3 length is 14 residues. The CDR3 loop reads CASTRGGVYNEQFF. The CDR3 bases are TGTGCCAGCACCCGAGGGGGAGTCTACAATGAGCAGTTCTTC.

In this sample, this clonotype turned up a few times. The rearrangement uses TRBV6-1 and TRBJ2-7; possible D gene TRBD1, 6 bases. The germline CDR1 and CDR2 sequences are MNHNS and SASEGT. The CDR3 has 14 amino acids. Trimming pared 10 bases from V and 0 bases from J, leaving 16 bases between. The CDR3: CATSGTTFSYEQYF. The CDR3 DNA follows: TGTGCCACCTCCGGGACAACATTCTCCTACGAGCAGTACTTC.

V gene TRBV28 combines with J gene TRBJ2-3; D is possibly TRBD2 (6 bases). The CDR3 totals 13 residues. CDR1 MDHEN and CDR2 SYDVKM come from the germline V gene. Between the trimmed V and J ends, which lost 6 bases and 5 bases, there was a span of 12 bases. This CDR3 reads CASRTLAKDTQYF. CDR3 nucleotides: TGTGCCAGCAGGACACTAGCTAAAGATACGCAGTATTTT.

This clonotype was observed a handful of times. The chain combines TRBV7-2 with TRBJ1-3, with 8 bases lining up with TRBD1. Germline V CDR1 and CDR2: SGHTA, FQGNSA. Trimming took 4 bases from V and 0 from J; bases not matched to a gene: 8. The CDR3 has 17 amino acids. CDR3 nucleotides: TGTGCCAGCAGCTGGACAGGGCAAGGAGGCTCTGGAAACACCATATATTTT. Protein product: CASSWTGQGGSGNTIYF.

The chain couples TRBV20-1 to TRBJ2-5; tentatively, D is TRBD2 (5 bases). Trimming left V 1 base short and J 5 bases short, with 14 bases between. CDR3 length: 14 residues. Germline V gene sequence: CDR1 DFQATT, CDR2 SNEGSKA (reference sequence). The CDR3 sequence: CSARGEGSRETQYF. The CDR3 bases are TGCAGTGCTAGAGGAGAGGGATCTAGGGAGACCCAGTACTTC.

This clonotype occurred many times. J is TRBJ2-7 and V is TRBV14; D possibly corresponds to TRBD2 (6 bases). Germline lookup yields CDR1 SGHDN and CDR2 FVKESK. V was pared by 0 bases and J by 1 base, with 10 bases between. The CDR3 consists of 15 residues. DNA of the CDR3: TGTGCCAGCAGCCAAGAGTGGGGGGAGTCCTACGAGCAGTACTTC. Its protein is CASSQEWGESYEQYF.

CDR3 loop: CASSPWTGTDTQYF. Written as DNA, the CDR3 is TGTGCCAGCAGTCCTTGGACAGGGACAGATACGCAGTATTTT. The chain is built from TRBV12-3 or TRBV12-4 and TRBJ2-3; 8 bases are shared with TRBD1. This CDR3 spans 14 amino acids. Losses at the gene ends were 5 bases for V and 3 bases for J; bases not matched to a gene: 4.